Below, 28 T cell receptor beta chains from the same sample are listed, as sequenced in a study of shared T cell receptors in the human thymus. Sequenced by immunoSEQ multiplex PCR; TCRdb stores in-frame clones only, minus some. Among 540,000 or so clones listed, about 80% were seen once. These same data were also listed under a study on human thymus T cells.

Source material: thymocytes. The receptors stem from a boy under two years old with a congenital heart defect.

This clone was detected only a few times. The chain carries TRBV5-6 and TRBJ2-3; 10 nucleotides line up with TRBD2. V lost 5 bases, J lost 0 bases, and 6 bases stayed unmatched. Germline V gives CDR1 SGHDT, CDR2 YYEEEE. CDR3 length: 16 residues. The CDR3 sequence: CASRHETSGSTDTQYF. DNA for the CDR3: TGTGCCAGCAGACATGAGACTAGCGGGAGCACAGATACGCAGTATTTT.

The chain couples TRBV6-6 to TRBJ2-7, with 14 nucleotides matching TRBD2. Germline-derived CDR1 and CDR2 are MNHNY and SVGAGI (reference sequence). The CDR3 is 16 amino acids. Trimming removed 7 bases from V and 5 bases from J; junction bases left unmatched: 10. The CDR3 loop is CASTGLAGGPVHEQYF. For the CDR3, the DNA is TGTGCCAGCACCGGACTAGCGGGAGGCCCAGTCCACGAGCAGTACTTC.

The rearrangement uses TRBV19 and TRBJ1-1; D is undetermined. Trimming cost V 0 bases and J 4 bases, with 9 bases left between them. Per germline, CDR1 LNHDA and CDR2 SQIVND (reference sequence). CDR3 length: 14 residues. DNA of the CDR3: TGTGCCAGTAGTATAGATCGGTCGAGCACTGAAGCTTTCTTT. Its protein is CASSIDRSSTEAFF.

The rearrangement links TRBV9 to TRBJ1-3; 8 nucleotides align to TRBD1. Germline loops: CDR1 SGDLS, CDR2 YYNGEE. Trimming removed 4 bases from V and 4 bases from J; junction bases left unmatched: 7. This CDR3 is built from 15 residues. CDR3 bases: TGTGCCAGCAGCAGCCAGGGGGCTGGAGGAAACACCATATATTTT. Protein sequence: CASSSQGAGGNTIYF.

V gene TRBV18 combines with J gene TRBJ2-7; the D gene is possibly TRBD1 (6 bases). The germline V gene has CDR1 KGHSH and CDR2 LQKENI. The length of the CDR3 is 13 residues. The V end lost 6 bases, the J end lost 3 bases, and 12 bases lay between the germline ends. CDR3 in DNA: TGTGCCAGCTCTGGGACACCCGTCTACGAGCAGTACTTC. It is translated as CASSGTPVYEQYF.

The V and J genes are TRBV4-3 and TRBJ2-3; D not certain. V was pared by 0 bases and J by 2 bases, with 18 bases between. The CDR3 totals 18 residues. Germline CDR1 LGHNA, CDR2 YSLEER. CDR3 sequence: CASSQELERVKVTDTQYF. CDR3 DNA: TGCGCCAGCAGCCAAGAGTTAGAGCGAGTCAAAGTCACAGATACGCAGTATTTT.

The genes are TRBV6-4 and TRBJ2-1, with 7 bases that match TRBD2. The ends lost 0 bases at V and 1 base at J; junction bases unmatched: 6. From germline, CDR1 is MRHNA and CDR2 SNTAGT. The CDR3 is 17 amino acids. CDR3 bases: TGTGCCAGCAGTGACTCTATGGGAGGGAATTCCTACAATGAGCAGTTCTTC. Its translation is CASSDSMGGNSYNEQFF.

V gene TRBV19 combines with J gene TRBJ2-1; no reliable D call. V was shortened by 10 bases and J by 0 bases, with 19 bases between the two germline ends. This CDR3 comprises 16 residues. Germline lookup yields CDR1 LNHDA and CDR2 SQIVND (reference sequence). DNA of the CDR3: TGTGCCACCCAGCGTGGCCTCGTCGGCTCCTACAATGAGCAGTTCTTC. It is translated as CATQRGLVGSYNEQFF.

The V gene is TRBV5-1, the J gene TRBJ2-7, with a possible D match to TRBD2 (5 bases). The V end was cut by 2 bases, the J end by 2 bases, with 14 bases between. CDR1 is SGHRS and CDR2 is YFSETQ in the germline V gene. The CDR3 consists of 15 residues. CDR3 residues: CASSFESSSPYEQYF. The CDR3 DNA sequence: TGCGCCAGCAGCTTTGAATCTAGCTCCCCCTACGAGCAGTACTTC.

V and J are TRBV7-2 and TRBJ1-4, with D possibly matching TRBD1 (6 bases). This CDR3 has 16 residues. Trimming took off 5 bases at V and 8 bases at J, with 21 bases between the two ends. From germline, CDR1 is SGHTA and CDR2 FQGNSA. DNA for the CDR3: TGTGCCAGCAGCCTCGAGGGGCTGAGGGGGTGGGAAAAACTGTTTTTT. It is translated as CASSLEGLRGWEKLFF.

V and J are TRBV11-2 and TRBJ1-1; 7 bases map to TRBD1. The CDR3 contains 14 residues. Losses at the gene ends were 5 bases for V and 5 bases for J; bases not matched to a gene: 8. Germline V gene sequence: CDR1 SGHAT, CDR2 FQNNGV. This CDR3 is CASSMRGQETEAFF. In DNA, the CDR3 is TGTGCCAGCAGCATGAGGGGGCAGGAGACTGAAGCTTTCTTT.

The chain links TRBV19 to TRBJ2-7, with a tentative D call TRBD2 (6 bases). Deletions cut 9 bases from V and 2 bases from J, with 20 bases between. CDR1 and CDR2 from the germline V gene are LNHDA and SQIVND (reference sequence). This CDR3 is built from 15 residues. This chain's CDR3 is CASTSGRGGTYEQYF. In DNA, the CDR3 is TGTGCCAGCACCTCGGGGCGGGGCGGAACCTACGAGCAGTACTTC.

The chain joins TRBV28 to TRBJ2-1; perhaps TRBD2 as D (5 bases). Trimming took off 2 bases at V and 2 bases at J, with 7 bases between the two ends. Germline V gene lookup returns CDR1 MDHEN and CDR2 SYDVKM. CDR3 size: 14 residues. The CDR3 DNA reads as TGTGCCAGCAGTTTAGACGGGACCTACAATGAGCAGTTCTTC. Translated: CASSLDGTYNEQFF.

This clone occurred a few times. V and J are TRBV5-7 and TRBJ1-5; 7 positions agree with TRBD1. TRBV5-7 carries the ORF label, with uncertain function. This CDR3 is built from 14 residues. The V and J ends lost 0 bases and 5 bases, in that order; junction bases with no gene match: 2. This CDR3 is CASSLEGAHQPQHF. The CDR3 coding sequence is TGTGCCAGCAGCTTGGAGGGGGCCCATCAGCCCCAGCATTTT.

The chain couples TRBV6-1 to TRBJ1-5; D might be TRBD1 (6 bases). V lost 4 bases, J lost 4 bases, and 17 bases lay in between. Germline CDR1 MNHNS, CDR2 SASEGT. The CDR3 runs to 16 residues. CDR3 residues: CASSVNRVWRNQPQHF. CDR3 bases: TGTGCCAGCAGTGTTAACAGGGTGTGGCGGAATCAGCCCCAGCATTTT.

This chain links TRBV13 with TRBJ2-4, with D possibly being TRBD2 (7 bases). V lost 5 bases and J 3 bases, leaving 11 bases between the germline ends. This CDR3 comprises 14 residues. Germline CDR1 and CDR2: PRHDT and FYEKMQ (reference sequence). The CDR3 bases are TGTGCCAGCAGCCCGGGGGGCGGCAAAAACATTCAGTACTTC. Its protein product is CASSPGGGKNIQYF.

The rearrangement uses TRBV29-1 and TRBJ1-4; unclear D gene. V lost 4 bases and J lost 8, with 14 bases in between. The CDR3 length is 13 residues. Germline V gives CDR1 SQVTM, CDR2 ANQGSEA. The CDR3 region is CSVASTNREKLFF. The CDR3 DNA is TGCAGCGTTGCTTCGACAAACCGGGAAAAACTGTTTTTT.

The genes are TRBV5-8 and TRBJ2-7; 10 nucleotides agree with TRBD2. This CDR3 spans 17 amino acids. V trimming: 1 base; J trimming: 2 bases; junction bases outside the gene matches: 9. Germline V gene lookup returns CDR1 SGHTS and CDR2 YDEGEE. The CDR3 coding sequence is TGTGCCAGCAGCTTGCGGGCTAGCGGGAGAGTAACCTACGAGCAGTACTTC. Its translation is CASSLRASGRVTYEQYF.

The chain is built from TRBV4-3 and TRBJ2-5, with D possibly TRBD1 on 6 matching bases. The CDR3 covers 14 residues. Germline V gene lookup returns CDR1 LGHNA and CDR2 YSLEER. V shed 3 bases and J shed 1 base, with 9 bases lying between them. In DNA, the CDR3 is TGCGCCAGCAGCCAGGGACACCGCCAAGAGACCCAGTACTTC. Residues: CASSQGHRQETQYF.

The chain carries TRBV19 and TRBJ2-5; TRBD2 aligns across 10 bases. V shed 6 bases and J 4 bases; nucleotides not matched to a gene: 8. The CDR3 sequence is 15 residues long. Per germline, CDR1 LNHDA and CDR2 SQIVND (reference sequence). The CDR3 DNA reads as TGTGCCAGTAGGGGGCTAGCGGGAGAAGGAGAGACCCAGTACTTC. This gives the protein CASRGLAGEGETQYF.

The chain has TRBV7-9 and TRBJ2-5; perhaps TRBD1 as D (6 bases). CDR1 is SEHNR and CDR2 is FQNEAQ in the germline V gene (reference sequence). Trimming took off 0 bases at V and 0 bases at J, with 14 bases between the two ends. This CDR3 is built from 17 residues. The CDR3 DNA reads as TGTGCCAGCAGCTTAGCAAGGGACATAAAGTACCAAGAGACCCAGTACTTC. Amino acids: CASSLARDIKYQETQYF. Based on the CDR3 plus reference TRBV7-9 and TRBJ2-5, the full variable domain is DTGVSQNPRHKITKRGQNVTFRCDPISEHNRLYWYRQTLGQGPEFLTYFQNEAQLEKSRLLSDRFSAERPKGSFSTLEIQRTEQGDSAMYLCASSLARDIKYQETQYFGPGTRLLVL.

This sequence joins TRBV4-3 and TRBJ2-3; 13 nucleotides line up with TRBD2. This CDR3 contains 18 residues. CDR1 and CDR2 from the germline V gene are LGHNA and YSLEER. Trimming removed 0 bases from V and 3 bases from J; junction bases left unmatched: 6. CDR3 amino acids: CASSQELAGGPVTDTQYF. The CDR3 DNA reads TGCGCCAGCAGCCAAGAACTAGCGGGAGGGCCAGTGACAGATACGCAGTATTTT.

This clone has a handful of counts. This chain uses TRBV10-3 with TRBJ2-7, with 15 bases fitting TRBD2. The CDR3 loop spans 17 amino acids. The ends lost 0 bases at V and 6 bases at J; junction bases unmatched: 6. Per the germline V gene, CDR1 is ENHRY and CDR2 is SYGVKD. For the CDR3, the DNA is TGTGCCATCAGTGAGTCGACTAGGGGACTAGCGGGAGGCGAGCAGTACTTC. Translating it yields CAISESTRGLAGGEQYF.

The V call is TRBV6-5, the J call TRBJ2-7; TRBD1 might be the D (5 bases). The germline V gene has CDR1 MNHEY and CDR2 SVGAGI. This CDR3 has 13 amino acids. V was shortened by 6 bases and J by 2 bases, with 11 bases between the two germline ends. In nucleotides, the CDR3 is TGTGCCAGCAGACGAATGGACACCTACGAGCAGTACTTC. This translates into CASRRMDTYEQYF.

The table lists this clone with a count of one. V usage is TRBV11-2 and J usage is TRBJ2-1, with 7 bases that match TRBD2. The V and J ends lost 1 base and 4 bases, in that order; junction bases with no gene match: 7. There are 16 residues in the CDR3. The germline V gene encodes CDR1 SGHAT and CDR2 FQNNGV. The CDR3 region has the DNA TGTGCCAGCAGCTTAGGGACTAGGTGGTCGTACAATGAGCAGTTCTTC. This codes for CASSLGTRWSYNEQFF.

The chain uses TRBV2 and TRBJ2-1; perhaps TRBD2 as D (6 bases). V dropped 1 base and J dropped 1 base, with 11 bases sitting between them. This CDR3 is built from 16 residues. Germline CDR1 SNHLY, CDR2 FYNNEI. CDR3 nucleotides: TGTGCCAGCAGTGAAGTGGGCGGGATATCCTACAATGAGCAGTTCTTC. It translates to CASSEVGGISYNEQFF.

The chain links TRBV5-4 to TRBJ1-3, with 9 bases that match TRBD1. V lost 3 bases to trimming and J lost 4 bases; unmatched junction nucleotides: 5. Germline V gene lookup returns CDR1 SGHNT and CDR2 YYREEE (reference sequence). The CDR3 has 15 residues. The CDR3 DNA sequence: TGTGCCAGCAGCTCCGGACAGGGGCCCGGAAACACCATATATTTT. Translated, it gives CASSSGQGPGNTIYF. The whole variable domain, filled in from reference TRBV5-4 and TRBJ1-3, reads ETGVTQSPTHLIKTRGQQVTLRCSSQSGHNTVSWYQQALGQGPQFIFQYYREEENGRGNFPPRFSGLQFPNYSSELNVNALELDDSALYLCASSSGQGPGNTIYFGEGSWLTVV.

The sample holds one count of this clone. The genes are TRBV2 and TRBJ2-7, with 9 bases aligning to TRBD1. Trimming took 6 bases from V and 0 from J; bases not matched to a gene: 6. Germline-derived CDR1 and CDR2 are SNHLY and FYNNEI. The CDR3 covers 15 residues. The chain's CDR3 is CASRGQGLLSYEQYF. In DNA form, the CDR3 reads TGTGCCAGCAGGGGACAGGGACTACTCTCCTACGAGCAGTACTTC.